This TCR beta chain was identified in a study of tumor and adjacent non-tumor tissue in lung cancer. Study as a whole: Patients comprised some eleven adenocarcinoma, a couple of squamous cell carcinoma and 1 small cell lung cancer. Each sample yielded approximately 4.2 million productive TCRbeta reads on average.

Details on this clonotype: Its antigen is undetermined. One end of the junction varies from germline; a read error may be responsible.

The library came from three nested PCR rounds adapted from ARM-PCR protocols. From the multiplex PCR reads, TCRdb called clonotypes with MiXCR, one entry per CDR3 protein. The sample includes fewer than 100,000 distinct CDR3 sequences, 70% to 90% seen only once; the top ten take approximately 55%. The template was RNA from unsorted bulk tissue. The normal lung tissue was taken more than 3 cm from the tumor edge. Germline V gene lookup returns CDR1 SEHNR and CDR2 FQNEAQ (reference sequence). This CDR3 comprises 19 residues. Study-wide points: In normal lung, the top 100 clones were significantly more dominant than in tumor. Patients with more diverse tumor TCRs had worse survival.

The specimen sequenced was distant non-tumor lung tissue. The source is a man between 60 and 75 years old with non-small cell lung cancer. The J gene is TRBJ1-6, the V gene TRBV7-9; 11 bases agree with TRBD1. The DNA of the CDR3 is TGTGCCAGCAGCTTAGCCCTTCGGCATGGACAGGGGGCGTATTCACCCATCCACTTT. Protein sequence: CASSLALRHGQGAYSPIHF.